This T cell receptor (beta chain) was identified during a study of blood T cell repertoires in COVID-19. Study in general: Acute-phase and convalescent COVID-19 samples originated in the United States, Italy and Spain. PBMCs, B-cell-depleted T cells, or T cells provided the cDNA or gDNA that made up the material.

Germline-derived CDR1 and CDR2 are SGHAT and FQNNGV. This CDR3 has 13 amino acids. V dropped 7 bases and J dropped 2 bases, with 6 bases sitting between them. This table comes from immunoSEQ multiplex PCR, and its TCRdb copy is limited to in-frame clones, with some not included. The profile shows roughly 500,000 clones, around nine tenths of them singletons. Participant ages covered about 18 to 89 years across 24 US areas. Cohort assignment relied on participant-reported clinical history. This receptor was obtained from an older woman who had recovered from COVID-19. The chain links TRBV11-2 to TRBJ2-6, with a possible D match to TRBD1 (6 bases). Specimen: PBMCs or T cells enriched from blood (not recorded which). The CDR3 DNA reads as TGTGCCAGCAACAGGGCTGGGGCCAACGTCCTGACTTTC. The encoded protein is CASNRAGANVLTF.